This TCR beta chain was sequenced in a study of siplizumab effects on memory and regulatory T cells. Over a period of under 7 days at 37 degrees C, the mixed lymphocyte reaction cells were cocultured. A 1:1 mix was made of stimulator PBMCs labelled with Violet Dye and responder PBMCs labelled with CFSE. This CDR3 is 16 amino acids long. CDR1 and CDR2 (germline): SGHRS, YFSETQ. Trimming shortened V by 0 bases and J by 8 bases, and 17 bases separated the two germline ends. Sequencing of each sample assayed about 10^5 TCR templates. Clones were read by immunoSEQ multiplex PCR, and TCRdb kept only the in-frame ones, dropping some. This table holds over 14,000 clones, more than 40% found once. This clone has a handful of counts. No antigen is known for it.

The TCR comes from a human donor in good health; the cells came from an allogeneic mixed lymphocyte reaction. The genes are TRBV5-1 and TRBJ2-2; possibly TRBD2 for D (6 bases). The sample comprised CFSE-low (dividing) CD4+ T cells sorted from an allogeneic mixed lymphocyte reaction. The CDR3 DNA follows: TGCGCCAGCAGCTTGGGTTCTAGCGCTGGTGGAGGGGAGCTGTTTTTT. It encodes CASSLGSSAGGGELFF. The complete variable domain, with remaining parts taken from reference TRBV5-1 and TRBJ2-2, reads KAGVTQTPRYLIKTRGQQVTLSCSPISGHRSVSWYQQTPGQGLQFLFEYFSETQRNKGNFPGRFSGRQFSNSRSEMNVSTLELGDSALYLCASSLGSSAGGGELFFGEGSRLTVL.